Only a few counts were recorded for the clone carrying this T cell receptor (beta chain). The second PCR ran roughly 7 to 11 cycles with a sample-barcoded 5' primer and J-beta primers. Every single cDNA molecule received a tag from a template-switch adaptor with 12 random nucleotides. MiXCR was run by TCRdb on the 5' RACE reads, yielding one entry per CDR3 protein. The sample lists more than 800,000 distinct CDR3 sequences, 29% seen once, with approximately 15% in the top ten. CDR1 and CDR2 from the germline V gene are MNHEY and SVGAGI. The CDR3 runs to 14 residues. The V and J ends lost 7 bases and 10 bases respectively, with 20 bases between them. This specimen comes from a study of blood T cells in healthy people across ages. Study-wide background: Capture via template switching afforded approximately one barcoded beta molecule per two T cells.

Peripheral blood from each donor was collected in a volume of 9.5 to 10 milliliters. This clonotype originated in a woman older than 75 in good health. The chain combines TRBV6-5 with TRBJ1-5; D may be TRBD1 (5 bases). Sequenced input: blood. The chain's CDR3 is CASIIRQGFQPQHF. CDR3 in DNA: TGTGCCAGCATTATCAGGCAGGGTTTCCAACCCCAGCATTTT.